The entry below describes one TCR beta chain. Its target is unknown. Only in-frame clones appear in the TCRdb table, and some are missing; sequencing was by immunoSEQ multiplex PCR. The table records about 16,000 clones, about 72% of them present only once. Germline CDR1 reads SEHNR; CDR2 reads FQNEAQ (reference sequence). This CDR3 spans 16 amino acids. V lost 3 bases, J lost 6 bases, and 10 bases stayed unmatched. The data were taken from a study of CD4+ T cells in melanoma. Whole-study results and caveats: A reported correlation linked neoantigen-specific CD4+ T cells to CD8+, macrophage and B cell function. Diverse differentiation states were reported for melanoma neoantigen-specific CD4+ T cells.

The sequenced sample consisted of cells from a culture (not recorded whether cultured in vitro). This clonotype was sampled from a human donor with melanoma. The chain employs TRBV7-9 and TRBJ1-1; 10 nucleotides align to TRBD1. The DNA of the CDR3 is TGTGCCAGCAGCTTGACCGGGACAGGGGTTCGGGCTGAAGCTTTCTTT. This codes for CASSLTGTGVRAEAFF.